A single sample gave rise to the 27 T cell receptor beta chains below, sequenced in a study of blood T cell repertoires in COVID-19. The repertoire was sequenced with immunoSEQ multiplex PCR; TCRdb's copy has only in-frame clones and lacks some. The sample lists about 320,000 clones, 85% occurring once. The material sequenced was peripheral blood. The receptors here all came from a human donor in a cohort sampled during active COVID-19.

This chain uses TRBV5-1 with TRBJ2-7, with 9 bases fitting TRBD2. Trimming at V came to 4 bases and at J to 2 bases, leaving 7 bases not matched to a gene. Germline CDR1 is SGHRS and CDR2 is YFSETQ. The CDR3 sequence is 15 residues long. The CDR3 DNA sequence: TGCGCCAGCAGCGGGCGGGGGGGGCCGGCCTACGAGCAGTACTTC. Protein: CASSGRGGPAYEQYF.

The rearrangement uses TRBV5-1 and TRBJ1-1; D remains unclear. V lost 0 bases, J lost 5 bases, and 11 bases lay in between. This CDR3 has 14 residues. Germline V CDR1 and CDR2: SGHRS, YFSETQ. This CDR3 is CASSLVASRTEAFF. The CDR3 DNA is TGCGCCAGCAGCTTGGTCGCCAGTCGTACTGAAGCTTTCTTT.

This clone showed up just once. This chain connects TRBV7-6 to TRBJ2-1; 9 bases align to TRBD2. There are 15 residues in the CDR3. CDR1 and CDR2 from the germline V gene are SGHVS and FNYEAQ. V trimming: 8 bases; J trimming: 11 bases; junction bases outside the gene matches: 16. CDR3 in DNA: TGTGCCAGCGCCGGGGGCGGGGGGGTAAAGACCAAGCAGTTCTTC. This codes for CASAGGGGVKTKQFF. The complete variable domain, with remaining parts taken from reference TRBV7-6 and TRBJ2-1, reads GAGVSQSPRYKVTKRGQDVALRCDPISGHVSLYWYRQALGQGPEFLTYFNYEAQQDKSGLPNDRFSAERPEGSISTLTIQRTEQRDSAMYRCASAGGGGVKTKQFFGPGTRLTVL.

The chain links TRBV20-1 to TRBJ1-2; D remains unclear. Germline assignment: CDR1 DFQATT and CDR2 SNEGSKA (reference sequence). The CDR3 has 11 amino acids. V was clipped by 7 bases and J by 7 bases, with 13 bases between them. CDR3 nucleotides: TGCAGTGTCCGGACGGACTTTGGCTACACCTTC. It codes for CSVRTDFGYTF.

This clone was seen once. The genes are TRBV7-2 and TRBJ1-6, with D perhaps TRBD1 (6 bases). The germline V gene encodes CDR1 SGHTA and CDR2 FQGNSA. The CDR3 is 16 residues long. Trimming stripped 5 bases from V and 10 bases from J, with 21 bases between. The CDR3 DNA reads as TGTGCCAGCAGCCCTAGTGAGGGCAGGGGTCGATCACCCCTCCACTTT. This translates into CASSPSEGRGRSPLHF.

This clone was counted a single time. The chain's CDR3 is CASSSLKSVGGGNEQFF. The CDR3 DNA is TGTGCCAGCAGCTCATTGAAATCGGTCGGCGGGGGCAATGAGCAGTTCTTC. V usage is TRBV5-4 and J usage is TRBJ2-1, with 7 bases identical to TRBD2. The CDR3 contains 17 residues. With V trimmed by 3 bases and J by 6 bases, 15 bases remained unmatched. Germline CDR1 SGHNT, CDR2 YYREEE (reference sequence).

The V call is TRBV5-1, the J call TRBJ1-6, with TRBD1 identical over 8 bases. CDR1 SGHRS and CDR2 YFSETQ come from the germline V gene. The V segment lost 4 bases and the J segment 3 bases; nucleotides outside the gene matches: 6. There are 16 residues in the CDR3. The CDR3 sequence: CASSPSDRGYNSPLHF. CDR3 sequence (DNA): TGCGCCAGCAGCCCGTCCGACAGGGGCTATAATTCACCCCTCCACTTT.

This chain links TRBV7-9 with TRBJ2-4; the D gene is possibly TRBD1 (6 bases). Trimming removed 5 bases from V and 4 bases from J, with 18 bases in between. The germline V gene has CDR1 SEHNR and CDR2 FQNEAQ (reference sequence). The CDR3 length is 16 residues. This chain's CDR3 is CASSQRDTHLKNIQYF. CDR3 in DNA: TGTGCCAGCAGCCAACGGGACACACACCTAAAAAACATTCAGTACTTC.

V and J are TRBV6-5 and TRBJ1-1; weak D call: TRBD1 (6 bases). The V and J ends lost 0 bases and 2 bases respectively, with 10 bases between them. CDR1 is MNHEY, CDR2 SVGAGI, per germline. The CDR3 sequence is 15 residues long. The CDR3 region is CASSYSGGLNTEAFF. The CDR3 DNA follows: TGTGCCAGCAGTTACTCGGGGGGGCTTAACACTGAAGCTTTCTTT.

In regard to this clone: In the same sample, other DNA sequences code for this CDR3. The gene calls are TRBV7-9 and TRBJ1-2; D remains unclear. The CDR3 length is 12 residues. V was shortened by 1 base and J by 8 bases, with 8 bases between the two germline ends. Per germline, CDR1 SEHNR and CDR2 FQNEAQ (reference sequence). The CDR3 bases are TGTGCCAGCAGCTTAGACCAGCGGGGCTACACCTTC. Amino acid sequence: CASSLDQRGYTF.

The rearrangement joins TRBV5-1 to TRBJ2-3; possible D gene TRBD2, 6 bases. The CDR3 has 15 amino acids. The V gene's germline CDR1 is SGHRS and CDR2 YFSETQ. Trimming left V 6 bases short and J 0 bases short, with 14 bases between. The CDR3 reads CASNRRGVSTDTQYF. DNA for the CDR3: TGCGCCAGCAATCGGCGCGGGGTCAGCACAGATACGCAGTATTTT. The whole variable domain, remainder taken from reference TRBV5-1 and TRBJ2-3, is KAGVTQTPRYLIKTRGQQVTLSCSPISGHRSVSWYQQTPGQGLQFLFEYFSETQRNKGNFPGRFSGRQFSNSRSEMNVSTLELGDSALYLCASNRRGVSTDTQYFGPGTRLTVL.

This clone was seen a single time. This rearrangement joins TRBV11-3 to TRBJ2-6; D is undetermined. The CDR3 loop spans 13 amino acids. From germline, CDR1 is SGHNT and CDR2 YENEEA. The V end lost 5 bases, the J end lost 11 bases, and 13 bases lay between the germline ends. The CDR3 region has the DNA TGTGCCAGCAGCCTGGGTGTCGGAGACGTCCTGACTTTC. Residues: CASSLGVGDVLTF.

This chain uses TRBV24-1 with TRBJ1-5; TRBD1 matches 10 bases. With V trimmed by 10 bases and J by 6 bases, 5 bases remained unmatched. CDR1 is KGHDR and CDR2 is SFDVKD in the germline V gene. CDR3 length: 13 residues. The DNA of the CDR3 is TGTGCCACGCAGGGGACAGGGGTTCAGCCCCAGCATTTT. Residues: CATQGTGVQPQHF.

This clone occurred many times. The rearrangement joins TRBV4-2 to TRBJ1-3; D may be TRBD1 (5 bases). The CDR3 is made up of 17 amino acids. Germline V gene sequence: CDR1 LGHNA, CDR2 YNFKEQ. V shed 0 bases and J shed 1 base, with 13 bases lying between them. CDR3 amino acids: CASSQEVRQPSGNTIYF. The CDR3 DNA reads TGTGCCAGCAGCCAAGAGGTCAGACAGCCTTCTGGAAACACCATATATTTT.

The gene calls are TRBV5-1 and TRBJ2-5, with 8 bases identical to TRBD1. The CDR3 spans 15 residues. Germline CDR1 and CDR2: SGHRS and YFSETQ. V dropped 3 bases and J dropped 5; count of bases not matched to a gene: 9. The CDR3 sequence: CASSSWTGTWETQYF. In DNA form, the CDR3 reads TGCGCCAGCAGCTCTTGGACAGGGACTTGGGAGACCCAGTACTTC.

The V and J genes are TRBV24-1 and TRBJ2-2; D might be TRBD2 (6 bases). The germline CDR1 and CDR2 sequences are KGHDR and SFDVKD. The V end was cut by 5 bases, the J end by 5 bases, with 11 bases between. This CDR3 spans 14 amino acids. The CDR3 is CATSGEGRTGELFF. The CDR3, as DNA: TGTGCCACCAGTGGTGAGGGGAGGACCGGGGAGCTGTTTTTT.

This clone has only a few counts. This chain joins TRBV5-1 and TRBJ2-1, with 11 bases identical to TRBD2. Germline lookup yields CDR1 SGHRS and CDR2 YFSETQ. V lost 5 bases and J lost 2; bases outside the gene matches: 3. The CDR3 is 15 amino acids. The CDR3 DNA follows: TGCGCCAGCAGACTAGCGGGGGAAACCTACAATGAGCAGTTCTTC. This sequence encodes CASRLAGETYNEQFF.

The chain recombines TRBV19 with TRBJ1-4; 8 positions agree with TRBD1. The CDR3 extends over 15 amino acids. Germline V CDR1 and CDR2: LNHDA, SQIVND (reference sequence). V lost 2 bases, J lost 7 bases, and 6 bases stayed unmatched. CDR3 sequence (DNA): TGTGCCAGTAGTATAACAGGGGGGAACAGTGAAAAACTGTTTTTT. Translating gives CASSITGGNSEKLFF.

The rearrangement uses TRBV3-1 (or the pseudogene TRBV3-2) and TRBJ1-2; D gene ambiguous. The CDR3 totals 15 residues. V was cut by 0 bases and J by 1 base, with 9 bases left in between. Germline V lookup: CDR1 LGHDT, CDR2 YNNKEL (reference sequence). The CDR3 nucleotides are TGTGCCAGCAGCCAAGATAGAGGGTATAACTATGGCTACACCTTC. Its protein product is CASSQDRGYNYGYTF.

This CDR3 is CASSPTGTGVSKGYTF. The CDR3 DNA reads as TGTGCCAGCAGCCCCACCGGGACAGGGGTATCGAAGGGCTACACCTTC. The chain joins TRBV11-2 to TRBJ1-2; 10 nucleotides agree with TRBD1. J lost 8 bases, V lost 5 bases, and 14 bases had no gene match. Germline V gene data show CDR1 as SGHAT and CDR2 as FQNNGV. This CDR3 has 16 residues.

This clone was counted a single time. This sequence joins TRBV7-4 and TRBJ1-5; 7 nucleotides line up with TRBD1. V was clipped by 5 bases and J by 0 bases; unmatched bases: 4. CDR1 and CDR2 (germline): SGHVT, SQSDAQ. The CDR3 contains 15 residues. CDR3 DNA: TGTGCCAGCAGCCTGACAGGGTGTAGCAATCAGCCCCAGCATTTT. Its protein is CASSLTGCSNQPQHF.

This chain joins TRBV10-3 and TRBJ2-3; D might be TRBD2 (5 bases). The CDR3 consists of 11 residues. The germline V gene has CDR1 ENHRY and CDR2 SYGVKD. Trimming left V 8 bases short and J 4 bases short, with 7 bases between. The DNA for the CDR3 is TGTGCCATCTTCGGGGCAGATACGCAGTATTTT. Encoded protein: CAIFGADTQYF.

The rearrangement uses TRBV25-1 and TRBJ2-1, with 15 bases that match TRBD2. The CDR3 consists of 18 residues. CDR1 is MGHDK, CDR2 SYGVNS, per germline. Unmatched junction bases numbered 11, after V lost 6 bases and J lost 5 bases. CDR3 sequence (DNA): TGTGCCAGCAGCGGAACCGGGACTAGCGGGGGGTTCGACAATGAGCAGTTCTTC. Translation: CASSGTGTSGGFDNEQFF.

The chain is built from TRBV3-1 (or the pseudogene TRBV3-2) and TRBJ2-1; 7 bases match TRBD2. The CDR3 is made up of 15 amino acids. CDR1 and CDR2 from the germline V gene are LGHDT and YNNKEL (reference sequence). V gave up 0 bases and J gave up 10 bases; unmatched junction bases: 9. This CDR3 is CASSQEGLAVREQFF. The CDR3 nucleotides are TGTGCCAGCAGCCAAGAAGGTCTAGCGGTTCGCGAGCAGTTCTTC.

The V and J genes are TRBV2 and TRBJ2-3; TRBD2 aligns across 12 bases. The CDR3 sequence is 14 residues long. Trimming removed 6 bases from V and 7 bases from J; junction bases left unmatched: 5. From germline, CDR1 is SNHLY and CDR2 FYNNEI. The CDR3, as DNA: TGTGCCAGCAGGACTAGCGGGGGTAGAAATACGCAGTATTTT. It yields the protein CASRTSGGRNTQYF.

V is TRBV4-1 and J is TRBJ1-5; no clear D. V lost 4 bases and J lost 3, with 7 bases in between. CDR1 is MGHRA and CDR2 is YSYEKL in the germline V gene. CDR3 length: 13 amino acids. The CDR3: CASSPGTNQPQHF. For the CDR3, the DNA is TGCGCCAGCAGCCCGGGAACCAATCAGCCCCAGCATTTT.

The chain combines TRBV4-1 with TRBJ1-1; possible D gene TRBD1, 6 bases. The CDR3 totals 16 residues. Germline assignment: CDR1 MGHRA and CDR2 YSYEKL. V was shortened by 2 bases and J by 1 base, with 14 bases between the two germline ends. The CDR3, as DNA: TGCGCCAGCAGCCAAACCACCACAGGGAGGAACACTGAAGCTTTCTTT. Translating it yields CASSQTTTGRNTEAFF.